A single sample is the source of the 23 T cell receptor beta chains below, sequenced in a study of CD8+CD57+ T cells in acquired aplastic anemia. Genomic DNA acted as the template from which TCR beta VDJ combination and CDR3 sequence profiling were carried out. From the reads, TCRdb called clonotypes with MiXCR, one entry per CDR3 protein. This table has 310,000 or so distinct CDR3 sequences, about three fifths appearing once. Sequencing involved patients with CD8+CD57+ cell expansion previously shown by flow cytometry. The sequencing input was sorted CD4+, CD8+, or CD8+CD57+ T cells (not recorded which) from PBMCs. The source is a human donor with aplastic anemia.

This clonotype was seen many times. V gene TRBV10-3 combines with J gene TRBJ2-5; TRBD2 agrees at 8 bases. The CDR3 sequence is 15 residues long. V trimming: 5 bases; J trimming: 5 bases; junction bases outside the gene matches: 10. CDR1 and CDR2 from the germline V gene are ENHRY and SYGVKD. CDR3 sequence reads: CAISMGPAGEETQYF. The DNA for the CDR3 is TGTGCCATCAGTATGGGACCAGCGGGGGAGGAGACCCAGTACTTC.

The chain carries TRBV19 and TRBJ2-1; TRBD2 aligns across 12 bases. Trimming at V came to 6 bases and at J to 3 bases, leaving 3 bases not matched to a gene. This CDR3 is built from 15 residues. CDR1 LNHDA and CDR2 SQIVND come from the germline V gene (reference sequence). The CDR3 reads CASRLAGGFYNEQFF. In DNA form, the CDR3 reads TGTGCCAGTAGACTAGCGGGGGGCTTCTACAATGAGCAGTTCTTC.

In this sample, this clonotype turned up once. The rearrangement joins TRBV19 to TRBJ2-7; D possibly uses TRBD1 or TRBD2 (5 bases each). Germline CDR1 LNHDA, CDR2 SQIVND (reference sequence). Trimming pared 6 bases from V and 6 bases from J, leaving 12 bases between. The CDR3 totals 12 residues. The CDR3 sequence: CASSERGVEQYF. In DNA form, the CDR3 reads TGTGCCAGTAGCGAAAGGGGAGTCGAGCAGTACTTC.

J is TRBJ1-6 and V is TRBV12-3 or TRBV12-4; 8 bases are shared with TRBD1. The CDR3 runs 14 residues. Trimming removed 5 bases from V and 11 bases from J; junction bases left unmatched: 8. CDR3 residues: CASSLGQGSAPLHF. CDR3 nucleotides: TGTGCCAGCAGTCTTGGACAGGGTTCGGCACCCCTCCACTTT.

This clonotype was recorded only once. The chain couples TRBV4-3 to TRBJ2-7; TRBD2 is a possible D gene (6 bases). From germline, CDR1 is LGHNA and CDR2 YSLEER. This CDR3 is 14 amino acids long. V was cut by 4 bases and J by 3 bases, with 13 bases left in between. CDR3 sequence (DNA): TGCGCCAGCAGCCCCTCGGTGGGGGGCTACGAGCAGTACTTC. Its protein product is CASSPSVGGYEQYF.

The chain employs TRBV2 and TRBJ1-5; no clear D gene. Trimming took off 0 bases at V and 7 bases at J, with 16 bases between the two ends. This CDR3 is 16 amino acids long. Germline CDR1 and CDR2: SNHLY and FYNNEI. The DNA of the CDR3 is TGTGCCAGCAGTGAAGCGAAGGTCTGGTCCGAACAGCCCCAGCATTTT. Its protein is CASSEAKVWSEQPQHF.

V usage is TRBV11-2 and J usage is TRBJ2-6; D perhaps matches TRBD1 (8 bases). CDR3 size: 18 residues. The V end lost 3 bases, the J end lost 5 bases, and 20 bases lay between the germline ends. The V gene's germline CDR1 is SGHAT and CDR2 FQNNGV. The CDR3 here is CASSFTGTGAGRANVLTF. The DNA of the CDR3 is TGTGCCAGCAGCTTCACCGGGACAGGAGCGGGGAGGGCCAACGTCCTGACTTTC.

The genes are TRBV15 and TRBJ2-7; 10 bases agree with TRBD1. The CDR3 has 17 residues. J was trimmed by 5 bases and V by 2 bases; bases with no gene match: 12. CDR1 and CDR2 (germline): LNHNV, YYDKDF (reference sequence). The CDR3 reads CATSRSRQGAIGHEQYF. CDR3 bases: TGTGCCACCAGCAGATCTCGACAGGGGGCCATCGGCCACGAGCAGTACTTC. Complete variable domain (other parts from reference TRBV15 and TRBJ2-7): DAMVIQNPRYQVTQFGKPVTLSCSQTLNHNVMYWYQQKSSQAPKLLFHYYDKDFNNEADTPDNFQSRRPNTSFCFLDIRSPGLGDTAMYLCATSRSRQGAIGHEQYFGPGTRLTVT.

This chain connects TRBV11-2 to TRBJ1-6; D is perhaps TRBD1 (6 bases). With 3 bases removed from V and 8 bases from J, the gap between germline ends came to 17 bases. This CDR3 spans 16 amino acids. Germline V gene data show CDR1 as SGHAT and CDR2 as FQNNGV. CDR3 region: CASSLGSRGMDSPLHF. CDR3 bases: TGTGCCAGCAGCTTGGGGAGTAGGGGGATGGATTCACCCCTCCACTTT.

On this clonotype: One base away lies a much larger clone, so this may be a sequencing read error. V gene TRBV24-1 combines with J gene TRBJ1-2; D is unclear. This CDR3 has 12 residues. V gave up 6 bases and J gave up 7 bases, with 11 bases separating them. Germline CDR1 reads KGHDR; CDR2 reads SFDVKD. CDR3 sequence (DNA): TGTGCCACCAGTTTATCAGGCGTTGGCTACACCTTC. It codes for CATSLSGVGYTF.

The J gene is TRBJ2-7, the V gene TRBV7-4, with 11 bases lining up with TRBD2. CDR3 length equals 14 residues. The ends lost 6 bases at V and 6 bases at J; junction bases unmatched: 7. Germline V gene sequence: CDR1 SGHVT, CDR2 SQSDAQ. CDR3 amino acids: CASSQTSGVGEQYF. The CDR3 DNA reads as TGTGCCAGCAGTCAGACTAGCGGGGTAGGCGAGCAGTACTTC.

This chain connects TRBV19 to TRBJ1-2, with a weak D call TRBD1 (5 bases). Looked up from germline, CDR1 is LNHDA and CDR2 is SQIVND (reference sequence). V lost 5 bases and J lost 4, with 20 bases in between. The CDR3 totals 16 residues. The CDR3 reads CASSRPGLAPGYGYTF. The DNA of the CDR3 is TGTGCCAGTAGTCGGCCGGGACTGGCCCCGGGCTATGGCTACACCTTC. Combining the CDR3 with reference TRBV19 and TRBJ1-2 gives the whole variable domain DGGITQSPKYLFRKEGQNVTLSCEQNLNHDAMYWYRQDPGQGLRLIYYSQIVNDFQKGDIAEGYSVSREKKESFPLTVTSAQKNPTAFYLCASSRPGLAPGYGYTFGSGTRLTVV.

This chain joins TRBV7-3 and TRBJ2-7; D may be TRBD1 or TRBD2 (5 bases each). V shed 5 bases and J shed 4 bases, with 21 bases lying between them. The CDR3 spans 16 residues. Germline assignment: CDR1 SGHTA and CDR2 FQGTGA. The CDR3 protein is CASSGVQRGVSYEQYF. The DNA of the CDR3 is TGTGCCAGCAGCGGAGTACAACGAGGGGTGTCGTACGAGCAGTACTTC.

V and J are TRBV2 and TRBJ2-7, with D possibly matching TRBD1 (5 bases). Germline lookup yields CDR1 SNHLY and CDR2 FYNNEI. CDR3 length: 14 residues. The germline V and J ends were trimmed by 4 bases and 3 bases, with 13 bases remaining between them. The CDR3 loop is CASSGQSQYYEQYF. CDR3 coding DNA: TGTGCCAGCAGTGGACAGAGCCAATACTACGAGCAGTACTTC.

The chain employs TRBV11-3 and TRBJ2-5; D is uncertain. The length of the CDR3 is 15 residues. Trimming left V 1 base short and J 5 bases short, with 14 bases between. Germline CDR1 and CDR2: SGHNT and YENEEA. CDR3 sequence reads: CASSLGAANWETQYF. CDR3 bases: TGTGCCAGCAGCTTAGGGGCGGCTAATTGGGAGACCCAGTACTTC.

CDR3 DNA sequence: TGTGCCAGCAGTATGCAGGGGGCAGGTGGCTACACCTTC. This encodes CASSMQGAGGYTF. This chain connects TRBV12-3 or TRBV12-4 to TRBJ1-2; 8 bases match TRBD1. J was trimmed by 7 bases and V by 5 bases; bases with no gene match: 6. This CDR3 has 13 residues.

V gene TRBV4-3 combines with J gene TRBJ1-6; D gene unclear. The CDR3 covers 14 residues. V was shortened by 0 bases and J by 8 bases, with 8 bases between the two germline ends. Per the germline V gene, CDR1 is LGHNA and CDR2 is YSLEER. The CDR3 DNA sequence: TGCGCCAGCAGCCAAGAATCGGGGTATTCACCCCTCCACTTT. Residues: CASSQESGYSPLHF.

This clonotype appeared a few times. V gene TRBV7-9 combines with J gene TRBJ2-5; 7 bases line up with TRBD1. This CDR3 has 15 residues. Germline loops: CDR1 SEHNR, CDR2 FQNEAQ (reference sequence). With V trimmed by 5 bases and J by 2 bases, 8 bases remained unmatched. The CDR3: CASSMEGTAQETQYF. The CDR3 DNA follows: TGTGCCAGCAGCATGGAAGGGACAGCTCAAGAGACCCAGTACTTC.

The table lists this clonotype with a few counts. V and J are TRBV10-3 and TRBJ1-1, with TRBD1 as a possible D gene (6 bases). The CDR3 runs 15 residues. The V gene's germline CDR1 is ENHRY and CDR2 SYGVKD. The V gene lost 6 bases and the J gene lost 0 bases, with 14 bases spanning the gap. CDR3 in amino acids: CAISDTGKMNTEAFF. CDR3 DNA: TGTGCCATCAGCGACACAGGGAAAATGAACACTGAAGCTTTCTTT.

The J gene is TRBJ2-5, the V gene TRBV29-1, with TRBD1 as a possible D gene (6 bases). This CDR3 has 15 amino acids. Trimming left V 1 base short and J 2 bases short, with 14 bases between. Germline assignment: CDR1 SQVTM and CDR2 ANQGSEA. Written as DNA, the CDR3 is TGCAGCGTTGAAGGGACAGACATAATACAAGAGACCCAGTACTTC. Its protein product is CSVEGTDIIQETQYF.

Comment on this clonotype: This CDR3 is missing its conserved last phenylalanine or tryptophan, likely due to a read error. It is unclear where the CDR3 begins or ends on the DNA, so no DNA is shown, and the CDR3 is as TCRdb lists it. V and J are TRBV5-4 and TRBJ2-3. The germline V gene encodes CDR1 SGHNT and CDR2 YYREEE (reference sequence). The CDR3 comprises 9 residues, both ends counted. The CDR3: CASSLDSRV.

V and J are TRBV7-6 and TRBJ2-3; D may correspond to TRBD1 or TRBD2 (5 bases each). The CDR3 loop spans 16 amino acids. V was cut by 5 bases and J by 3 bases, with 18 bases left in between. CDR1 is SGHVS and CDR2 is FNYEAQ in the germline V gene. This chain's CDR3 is CASSPRGHQKTDTQYF. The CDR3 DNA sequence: TGTGCCAGCAGCCCCCGGGGCCACCAAAAGACAGATACGCAGTATTTT.

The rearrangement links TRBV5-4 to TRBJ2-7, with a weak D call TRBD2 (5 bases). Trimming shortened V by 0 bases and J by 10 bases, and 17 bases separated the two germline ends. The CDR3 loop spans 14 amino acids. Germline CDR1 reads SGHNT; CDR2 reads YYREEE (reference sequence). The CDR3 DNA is TGTGCCAGCAGCTTGGGTCAGCTCGGAAGCGGACAGTACTTC. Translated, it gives CASSLGQLGSGQYF.